This passage covers 24 T cell receptor beta chains from one sample sequenced in a study of cytomegalovirus exposure and HLA in healthy donors. Primers: 60 Vbeta forward and 13 Jbeta reverse. Using immunoSEQ multiplex PCR, the repertoire was profiled, and TCRdb retains in-frame clones only, with some absent. The sample lists about 120,000 clones, 80% to 90% occurring once. Sequencing was done on a sample of PBMCs. These receptors originate from a man in his forties or fifties in good health and CMV-seronegative.

This chain links TRBV2 with TRBJ2-3; D possibly corresponds to TRBD2 (5 bases). Germline CDR1 reads SNHLY; CDR2 reads FYNNEI. V was shortened by 2 bases and J by 3 bases, with 6 bases between the two germline ends. The CDR3 runs 13 residues. The CDR3 sequence is CASSEPGTDTQYF. The CDR3 DNA follows: TGTGCCAGCAGTGAACCGGGAACAGATACGCAGTATTTT.

The CDR3 protein is CASSVKGGPQAGELFF. The CDR3 nucleotides are TGTGCCAGCAGCGTCAAGGGGGGGCCTCAGGCCGGGGAGCTGTTTTTT. The rearrangement uses TRBV7-6 and TRBJ2-2, with a possible D match to TRBD2 (7 bases). V lost 5 bases, J lost 6 bases, and 19 bases lay in between. The germline gives CDR1 SGHVS, CDR2 FNYEAQ. This CDR3 is 16 amino acids long.

The gene calls are TRBV19 and TRBJ1-2; possible D gene TRBD1, 5 bases. Trimming removed 4 bases at V and 9 bases at J, with 21 bases between. This CDR3 has 15 residues. CDR1 LNHDA and CDR2 SQIVND come from the germline V gene (reference sequence). The CDR3 protein is CASSKGPGGFYRYTF. The DNA for the CDR3 is TGTGCCAGTAGTAAGGGGCCCGGAGGGTTTTATCGCTACACCTTC.

The chain has TRBV21-1 and TRBJ2-2; TRBD2 is taken as the D call from the table, unchecked against the DNA. TRBV21-1 is recorded as a pseudogene. The CDR3 has 19 amino acids. DNA for the CDR3: TGTGCCAGCAGCAGATTTTACTCCGGGACTAGAACGAACACCGGGGAGCTGTTTTTT. It specifies CASSRFYSGTRTNTGELFF.

This clone was recorded once. The rearrangement uses TRBV7-2 and TRBJ1-1; TRBD1 agrees at 10 bases. The CDR3 has 15 amino acids. V lost 5 bases and J lost 5; bases outside the gene matches: 8. The germline V gene has CDR1 SGHTA and CDR2 FQGNSA. The CDR3: CASSRPTGGWTEAFF. CDR3 DNA: TGTGCCAGCAGCCGACCGACAGGGGGCTGGACTGAAGCTTTCTTT. Full variable domain (missing parts from reference TRBV7-2 and TRBJ1-1): GAGVSQSPSNKVTEKGKDVELRCDPISGHTALYWYRQSLGQGLEFLIYFQGNSAPDKSGLPSDRFSAERTGGSVSTLTIQRTQQEDSAVYLCASSRPTGGWTEAFFGQGTRLTVV.

The rearrangement joins TRBV21-1 to TRBJ1-1; TRBD1 is the table's D call and was not checked against the DNA. TRBV21-1 is designated a pseudogene. The CDR3 is 16 amino acids. CDR3 sequence reads: CASKRGDRASETEAFF. The CDR3 nucleotides read TGTGCCAGCAAAAGGGGGGACAGGGCATCGGAAACTGAAGCTTTCTTT.

This clone was observed a few times. The genes are TRBV30 and TRBJ1-2, with D possibly being TRBD1 (6 bases). The CDR3 sequence is 14 residues long. V lost 0 bases and J lost 4, with 12 bases in between. CDR1 and CDR2 from the germline V gene are GTSNPN and SVGIG (reference sequence). CDR3 in DNA: TGTGCCTGGAGTGTACAGGTCAGGGGCTATGGCTACACCTTC. This codes for CAWSVQVRGYGYTF.

The rearrangement uses TRBV28 and TRBJ1-1; tentative D call: TRBD1 (6 bases). The CDR3 totals 13 residues. Germline V gives CDR1 MDHEN, CDR2 SYDVKM. Trimming took off 5 bases at V and 5 bases at J, with 12 bases between the two ends. CDR3: CASSEGVGTEAFF. CDR3 coding DNA: TGTGCCAGCAGTGAGGGGGTCGGGACTGAAGCTTTCTTT.

The chain employs TRBV5-5 and TRBJ1-3; D is unresolved. The germline V gene has CDR1 SGHKS and CDR2 YYEKEE (reference sequence). V was cut by 1 base and J by 4 bases, with 3 bases left in between. This CDR3 contains 12 residues. This chain's CDR3 is CASSLQGNTIYF. The CDR3 DNA reads TGTGCCAGCAGCTTGCAAGGAAACACCATATATTTT.

This clone appeared a single time. The chain joins TRBV6-1 to TRBJ2-7; no definite D call. Germline CDR1 reads MNHNS; CDR2 reads SASEGT. The CDR3 has 13 amino acids. The V end was cut by 6 bases, the J end by 3 bases, with 12 bases between. The CDR3 region is CASSREVFYEQYF. CDR3 DNA: TGTGCCAGCAGCCGCGAGGTTTTCTACGAGCAGTACTTC.

This clone was found a few times. The chain is built from TRBV9 and TRBJ2-7; D is unclear. The germline V gene encodes CDR1 SGDLS and CDR2 YYNGEE. The V end was cut by 0 bases, the J end by 2 bases, with 9 bases between. The CDR3 runs 14 residues. CDR3 DNA: TGTGCCAGCAGCGTAGGTCGACACCCCTACGAGCAGTACTTC. It codes for CASSVGRHPYEQYF.

The V call is TRBV5-4, the J call TRBJ2-1; TRBD2 agrees at 10 bases. The trim removed 4 bases at V and 2 bases at J, leaving 9 bases unmatched. The CDR3 consists of 17 residues. Germline V gives CDR1 SGHNT, CDR2 YYREEE (reference sequence). The CDR3 loop is CASSAGLAGETYNEQFF. Here the CDR3 DNA reads TGTGCCAGCAGCGCCGGGCTAGCGGGAGAGACCTACAATGAGCAGTTCTTC. The whole variable domain, remainder taken from reference TRBV5-4 and TRBJ2-1, is ETGVTQSPTHLIKTRGQQVTLRCSSQSGHNTVSWYQQALGQGPQFIFQYYREEENGRGNFPPRFSGLQFPNYSSELNVNALELDDSALYLCASSAGLAGETYNEQFFGPGTRLTVL.

V usage is TRBV14 and J usage is TRBJ2-7; TRBD1 agrees at 9 bases. The CDR3 sequence is 14 residues long. Germline V lookup: CDR1 SGHDN, CDR2 FVKESK. Unmatched junction bases numbered 5, after V lost 5 bases and J lost 3 bases. The CDR3 sequence is CASSWGQGYYEQYF. In DNA, the CDR3 is TGTGCCAGCAGCTGGGGACAGGGCTACTACGAGCAGTACTTC.

The J gene is TRBJ2-3, the V gene TRBV27; D remains unclear. The ends were cut back, 5 bases at V and 2 bases at J, with 5 bases in the middle. The CDR3 contains 12 residues. Germline CDR1 reads MNHEY; CDR2 reads SMNVEV (reference sequence). CDR3: CASSRYTDTQYF. CDR3 coding DNA: TGTGCCAGCAGTCGCTACACAGATACGCAGTATTTT.

This clone was seen once. The chain employs TRBV7-3 and TRBJ1-1; D gene unclear. Germline CDR1 is SGHTA and CDR2 is FQGTGA. V lost 5 bases, J lost 0 bases, and 10 bases lay in between. This CDR3 is 14 amino acids long. The CDR3 loop is CASSLRHMNTEAFF. The CDR3 nucleotides read TGTGCCAGCAGCCTCCGACACATGAACACTGAAGCTTTCTTT.

In regard to this clone: In the same sample, other DNA sequences code for this CDR3. This chain connects TRBV27 to TRBJ2-7, with D perhaps TRBD1 (5 bases). V was pared by 0 bases and J by 1 base, with 7 bases between. The germline gives CDR1 MNHEY, CDR2 SMNVEV (reference sequence). The CDR3 length is 14 residues. In nucleotides, the CDR3 is TGTGCCAGCAGTTTATCAAGGGGATCCTACGAGCAGTACTTC. It encodes CASSLSRGSYEQYF.

This chain joins TRBV2 and TRBJ2-3, with TRBD2 matching over 12 bases. The CDR3 consists of 16 residues. V shed 5 bases, J shed 0 bases, and the junction held 3 bases outside the gene matches. Germline lookup yields CDR1 SNHLY and CDR2 FYNNEI. In nucleotides, the CDR3 is TGTGCCAGCAGTCCAGGACTAGCGGGGAGCACAGATACGCAGTATTTT. Translation: CASSPGLAGSTDTQYF.

As to this clone: A junction boundary mismatches the germline segment, possibly from a read error. The rearrangement uses TRBV7-9 and TRBJ2-7; 8 bases are a match to TRBD2. The CDR3 is 15 amino acids. The germline CDR1 and CDR2 sequences are SEHNR and FQNEAQ (reference sequence). The CDR3 DNA is TGTTCCAGCAGCAATCCGGGACTAGTAAACTACGAGCAGTACTTC. Residues: CSSSNPGLVNYEQYF.

J is TRBJ2-1 and V is TRBV28, with D unclear. CDR3 length: 13 amino acids. Germline CDR1 reads MDHEN; CDR2 reads SYDVKM. Trimming shortened V by 7 bases and J by 0 bases, and 7 bases separated the two germline ends. This CDR3 reads CASNQASYNEQFF. The CDR3 region has the DNA TGTGCCAGCAATCAAGCCTCCTACAATGAGCAGTTCTTC.

The chain uses TRBV11-2 and TRBJ1-1, with D tentatively TRBD1 (5 bases). The CDR3 consists of 13 residues. Trimming pared 0 bases from V and 11 bases from J, leaving 13 bases between. The germline gives CDR1 SGHAT, CDR2 FQNNGV. The CDR3 here is CASSLDLVRGAFF. CDR3 nucleotides: TGTGCCAGCAGCTTAGATCTGGTCCGGGGGGCTTTCTTT.

This chain joins TRBV5-4 and TRBJ2-7, with a tentative D call TRBD1 (5 bases). Germline V gene sequence: CDR1 SGHNT, CDR2 YYREEE (reference sequence). The CDR3 has 13 amino acids. Trimming removed 4 bases from V and 5 bases from J, with 13 bases in between. CDR3 sequence (DNA): TGTGCCAGCAGCACCCTGACAGTGAACGAGCAGTACTTC. It translates to CASSTLTVNEQYF.

The V call is TRBV6-1, the J call TRBJ1-5, with 9 positions matching TRBD1. CDR1 and CDR2 (germline): MNHNS, SASEGT. The CDR3 has 14 residues. After removal of 6 bases from V and 1 base from J, the junction contained 1 base not matched to a gene. DNA of the CDR3: TGTGCCAGCAGGGACAGGGGAAGCAATCAGCCCCAGCATTTT. It encodes CASRDRGSNQPQHF.

The chain has TRBV10-2 and TRBJ2-5; 9 positions agree with TRBD2. The CDR3 covers 14 residues. The V gene's germline CDR1 is WSHSY and CDR2 SAAADI. Trimming cost V 4 bases and J 5 bases; bases outside gene matches: 5. CDR3 region: CASSGRGGLETQYF. Here the CDR3 DNA reads TGCGCCAGCAGTGGGCGGGGGGGCCTGGAGACCCAGTACTTC.

The J gene is TRBJ2-5, the V gene TRBV5-5, with 10 bases lining up with TRBD1. Gene TRBJ2-7 matches the end of the DNA better, so the J call may be wrong. Looked up from germline, CDR1 is SGHKS and CDR2 is YYEKEE (reference sequence). This CDR3 has 17 residues. The CDR3: CASRRGPGTGVTYEQYF. The CDR3 DNA follows: TGTGCCAGCAGACGAGGCCCCGGGACAGGGGTCACCTACGAGCAGTACTTC.